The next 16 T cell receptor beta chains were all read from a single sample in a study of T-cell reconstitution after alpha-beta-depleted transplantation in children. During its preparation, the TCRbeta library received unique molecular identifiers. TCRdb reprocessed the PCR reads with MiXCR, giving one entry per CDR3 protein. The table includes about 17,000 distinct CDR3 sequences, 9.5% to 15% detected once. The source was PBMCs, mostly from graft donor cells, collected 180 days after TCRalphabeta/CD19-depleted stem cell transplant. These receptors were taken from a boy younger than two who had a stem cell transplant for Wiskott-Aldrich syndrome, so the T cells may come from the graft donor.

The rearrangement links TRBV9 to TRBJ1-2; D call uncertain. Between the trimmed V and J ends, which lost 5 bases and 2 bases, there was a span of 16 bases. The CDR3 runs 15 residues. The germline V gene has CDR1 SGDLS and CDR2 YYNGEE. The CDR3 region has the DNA TGTGCCAGCAGTACCACTCGTCAGGAAAACTATGGCTACACCTTC. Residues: CASSTTRQENYGYTF. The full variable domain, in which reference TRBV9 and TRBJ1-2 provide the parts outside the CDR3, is DSGVTQTPKHLITATGQRVTLRCSPRSGDLSVYWYQQSLDQGLQFLIQYYNGEERAKGNILERFSAQQFPDLHSELNLSSLELGDSALYFCASSTTRQENYGYTFGSGTRLTVV.

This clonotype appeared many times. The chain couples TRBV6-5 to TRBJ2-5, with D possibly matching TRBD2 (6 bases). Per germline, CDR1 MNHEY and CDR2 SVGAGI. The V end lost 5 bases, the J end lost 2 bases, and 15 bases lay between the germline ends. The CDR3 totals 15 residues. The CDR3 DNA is TGTGCCAGCAGTCAGCGACTAGATATTCAAGAGACCCAGTACTTC. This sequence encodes CASSQRLDIQETQYF.

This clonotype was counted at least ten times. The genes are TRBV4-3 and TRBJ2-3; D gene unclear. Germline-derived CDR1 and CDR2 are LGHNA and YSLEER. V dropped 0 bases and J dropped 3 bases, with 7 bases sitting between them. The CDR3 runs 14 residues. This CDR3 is CASSQDTVTDTQYF. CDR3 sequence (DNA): TGCGCCAGCAGCCAAGATACGGTTACAGATACGCAGTATTTT.

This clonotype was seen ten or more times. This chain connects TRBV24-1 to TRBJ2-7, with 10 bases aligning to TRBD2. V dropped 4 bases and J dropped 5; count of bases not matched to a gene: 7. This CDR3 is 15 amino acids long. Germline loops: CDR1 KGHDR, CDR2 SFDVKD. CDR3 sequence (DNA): TGTGCCACCAGTGACCCTAGCGGGAGCGGCGACGAGCAGTACTTC. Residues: CATSDPSGSGDEQYF.

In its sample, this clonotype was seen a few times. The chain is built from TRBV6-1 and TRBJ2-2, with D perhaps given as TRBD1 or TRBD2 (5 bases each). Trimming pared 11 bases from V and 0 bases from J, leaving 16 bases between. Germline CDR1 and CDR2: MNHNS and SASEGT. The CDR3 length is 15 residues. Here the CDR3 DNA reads TGTGCCCTTACTTTGGGGACGTCGAACACCGGGGAGCTGTTTTTT. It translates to CALTLGTSNTGELFF.

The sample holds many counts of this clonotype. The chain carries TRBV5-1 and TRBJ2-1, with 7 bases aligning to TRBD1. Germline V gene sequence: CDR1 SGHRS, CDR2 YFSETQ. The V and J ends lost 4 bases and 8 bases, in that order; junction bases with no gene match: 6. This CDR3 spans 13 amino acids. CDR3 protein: CASSARTGDEQFF. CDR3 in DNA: TGCGCCAGCAGCGCTAGAACAGGGGATGAGCAGTTCTTC.

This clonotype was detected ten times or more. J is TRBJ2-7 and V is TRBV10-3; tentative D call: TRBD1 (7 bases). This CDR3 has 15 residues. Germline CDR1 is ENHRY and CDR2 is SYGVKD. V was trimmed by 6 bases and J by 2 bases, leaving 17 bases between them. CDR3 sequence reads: CAIRGGTAQTYEQYF. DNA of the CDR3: TGTGCCATCAGGGGCGGGACAGCGCAAACCTACGAGCAGTACTTC.

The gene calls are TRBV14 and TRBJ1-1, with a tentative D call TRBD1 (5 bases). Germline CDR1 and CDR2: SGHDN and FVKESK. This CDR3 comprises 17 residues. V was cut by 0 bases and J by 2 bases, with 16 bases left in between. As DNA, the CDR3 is TGTGCCAGCAGCCAAGATCGGAATGCAGGGATAAACACTGAAGCTTTCTTT. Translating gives CASSQDRNAGINTEAFF.

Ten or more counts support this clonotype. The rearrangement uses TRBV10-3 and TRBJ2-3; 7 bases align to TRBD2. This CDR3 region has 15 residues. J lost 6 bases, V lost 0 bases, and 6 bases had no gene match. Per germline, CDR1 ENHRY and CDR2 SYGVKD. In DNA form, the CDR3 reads TGTGCCATCAGTGAGTCGCTAGCGGCCCTGGATACGCAGTATTTT. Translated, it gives CAISESLAALDTQYF.

CDR3 nucleotide sequence: TGTGCCAGCAGCACCGGACTAGATTCCCTCTACAATGAGCAGTTCTTC. Translation gives CASSTGLDSLYNEQFF. The chain carries TRBV7-2 and TRBJ2-1, with 7 bases that match TRBD2. The germline V gene has CDR1 SGHTA and CDR2 FQGNSA. Unmatched junction bases numbered 10, after V lost 5 bases and J lost 3 bases. CDR3 length: 16 amino acids.

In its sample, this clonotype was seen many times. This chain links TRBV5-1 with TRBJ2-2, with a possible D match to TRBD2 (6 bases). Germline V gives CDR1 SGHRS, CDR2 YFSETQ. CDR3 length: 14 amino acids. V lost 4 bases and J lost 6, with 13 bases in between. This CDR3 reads CASSPGRLAGELFF. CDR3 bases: TGCGCCAGCAGCCCTGGGCGACTAGCCGGGGAGCTGTTTTTT.

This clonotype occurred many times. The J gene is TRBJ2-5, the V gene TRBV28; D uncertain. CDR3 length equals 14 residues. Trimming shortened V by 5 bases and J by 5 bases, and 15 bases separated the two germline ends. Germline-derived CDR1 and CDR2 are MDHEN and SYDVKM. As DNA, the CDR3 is TGTGCCAGCAGTCGGGCGCCTTCTGGGGAGACCCAGTACTTC. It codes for CASSRAPSGETQYF.

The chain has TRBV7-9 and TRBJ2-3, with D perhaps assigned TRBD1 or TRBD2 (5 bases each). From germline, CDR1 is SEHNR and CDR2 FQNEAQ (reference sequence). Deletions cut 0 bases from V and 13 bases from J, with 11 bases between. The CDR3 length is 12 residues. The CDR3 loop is CASSLAWDLKYF. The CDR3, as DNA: TGTGCCAGCAGCTTAGCGTGGGACCTGAAGTATTTT.

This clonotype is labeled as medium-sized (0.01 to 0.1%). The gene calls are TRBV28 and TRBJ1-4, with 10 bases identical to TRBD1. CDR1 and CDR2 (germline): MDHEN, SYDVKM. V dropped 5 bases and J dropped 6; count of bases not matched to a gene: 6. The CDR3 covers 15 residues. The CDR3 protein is CASSPPGQGYEKLFF. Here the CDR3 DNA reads TGTGCCAGCAGTCCCCCGGGACAGGGGTATGAAAAACTGTTTTTT.

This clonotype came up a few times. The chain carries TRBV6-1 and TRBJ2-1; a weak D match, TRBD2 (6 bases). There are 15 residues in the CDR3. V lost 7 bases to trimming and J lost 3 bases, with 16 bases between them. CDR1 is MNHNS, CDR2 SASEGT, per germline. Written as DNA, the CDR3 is TGTGCCAGCAAAGCCCCCGGGACTTTCTACAATGAGCAGTTCTTC. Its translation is CASKAPGTFYNEQFF.

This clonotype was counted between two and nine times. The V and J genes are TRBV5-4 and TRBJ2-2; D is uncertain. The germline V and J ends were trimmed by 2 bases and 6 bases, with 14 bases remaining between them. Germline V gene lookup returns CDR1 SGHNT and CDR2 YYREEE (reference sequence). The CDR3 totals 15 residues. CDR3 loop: CASSLQFTNPGELFF. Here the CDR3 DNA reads TGTGCCAGCAGCTTACAGTTCACCAATCCCGGGGAGCTGTTTTTT.